The clone carrying this TCR beta chain has ten or more counts. What it recognizes is unknown. Profiling that covered TCR beta VDJ and CDR3 relied on genomic DNA as its template. MiXCR, run by TCRdb on the reads, gives a single entry per CDR3 protein. The table has fewer than 200,000 distinct CDR3 sequences, around 48% seen once. Sequencing involved patients with CD8+CD57+ cell expansion previously shown by flow cytometry. This sample was taken from a study of CD8+CD57+ T cells in acquired aplastic anemia. Study summary: When averaged, DNA from sorted CD4+ and CD8+ cells came to 3.2 ug.

Study-level points and caveats: There were some 30 CD8+ CDR3 sequences that occurred in both patients and controls. CD8+ Simpson's diversity in patients was not significantly different from that in controls.

This TCR derives from a human donor with aplastic anemia. Sequencing used sorted CD4+, CD8+, or CD8+CD57+ T cells (not recorded which) from PBMCs.

The CDR3, as DNA: TGTGCCAGCAGCTTAACCCCAGGACTAGCGGGGGGCTTGCGCACAGATACGCAGTATTTT. This encodes CASSLTPGLAGGLRTDTQYF. This rearrangement joins TRBV7-3 to TRBJ2-3, with 14 bases matching TRBD2. The trim removed 0 bases at V and 1 base at J, leaving 9 bases unmatched. The CDR3 sequence is 20 residues long. Germline CDR1 is SGHTA and CDR2 is FQGTGA.